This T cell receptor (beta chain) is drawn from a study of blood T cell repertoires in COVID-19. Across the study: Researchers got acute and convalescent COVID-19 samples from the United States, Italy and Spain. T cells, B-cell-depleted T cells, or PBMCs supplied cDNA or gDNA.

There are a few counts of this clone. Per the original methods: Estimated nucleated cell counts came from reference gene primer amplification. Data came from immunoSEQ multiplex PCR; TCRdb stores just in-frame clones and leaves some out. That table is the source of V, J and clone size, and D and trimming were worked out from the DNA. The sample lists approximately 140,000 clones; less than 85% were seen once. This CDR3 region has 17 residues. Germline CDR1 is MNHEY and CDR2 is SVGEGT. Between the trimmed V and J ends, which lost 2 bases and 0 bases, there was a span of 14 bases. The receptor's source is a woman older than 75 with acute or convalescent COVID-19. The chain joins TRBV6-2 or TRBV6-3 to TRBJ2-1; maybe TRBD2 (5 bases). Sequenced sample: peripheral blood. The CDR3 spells CASSYLFRGRSYNEQFF. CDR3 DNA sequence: TGTGCCAGCAGTTACCTCTTCCGGGGTCGCTCCTACAATGAGCAGTTCTTC.